A selection of T cell receptor beta chains follows, all from one sample in a study of shared clonotypes between healthy human individuals. The table came from immunoSEQ multiplex PCR; TCRdb's copy has only in-frame clones and leaves some out. The sample carries a few million clones, around nine tenths recorded once. Sequencing was carried out using naive CD4+ T cells sorted from blood. Every receptor here comes from a man younger than 30 in good health. Each CDR3 is given with its conserved first and last residue. D genes are given only for firm matches. A row's size may be missing; if present it is once, few, many or a size class.

d_call,v_call,clone_size,j_call,cdr3_aa,cdr3_nt
-,TRBV19,-,TRBJ2-1,CASSIGRSSYNEQFF,TGTGCCAGTAGTATTGGCAGGAGCTCCTACAATGAGCAGTTCTTC
TRBD2,TRBV7-2,-,TRBJ2-5,CASSLPGLAGGPQETQYF,TGTGCCAGCAGCTTACCAGGACTAGCGGGAGGGCCCCAAGAGACCCAGTACTTC
-,TRBV2,few,TRBJ2-7,CASCIGGDRTYEQYF,TGTGCCAGCTGTATCGGTGGGGACCGAACCTACGAGCAGTACTTC
-,TRBV28,once,TRBJ2-7,CASSHRDKFYEQYF,TGTGCCAGCAGTCACCGGGACAAATTCTACGAGCAGTACTTC
-,TRBV19,-,TRBJ1-2,CASGASAANYGYTF,TGTGCCAGTGGGGCCTCCGCGGCTAACTATGGCTACACCTTC
TRBD1,TRBV19,-,TRBJ2-1,CASTLLGQGSFNEQFF,TGTGCCAGTACCCTTTTGGGACAGGGATCATTCAATGAGCAGTTCTTC
-,TRBV6-1,-,TRBJ1-2,CASRHTGGVGYTF,TGTGCCAGCAGGCACACGGGGGGCGTGGGCTACACCTTC
TRBD1,TRBV10-1,-,TRBJ2-1,CASGTEYNEQFF,TGCGCCAGCGGGACAGAATACAATGAGCAGTTCTTC
TRBD2,TRBV5-1,-,TRBJ2-7,CASSLGTSGSHEQYF,TGCGCCAGCAGCTTGGGGACTAGCGGGTCCCACGAGCAGTACTTC
TRBD1,TRBV9,-,TRBJ2-1,CASSVGGQGSNEQFF,TGTGCCAGCAGCGTAGGGGGACAGGGGAGTAATGAGCAGTTCTTC
TRBD2,TRBV15,-,TRBJ2-3,CATSRDRAGAGTDTQYF,TGTGCCACCAGCAGAGATAGAGCGGGAGCGGGCACAGATACGCAGTATTTT
TRBD2,TRBV19,-,TRBJ2-3,CASSIGGGRTDTQYF,TGTGCCAGTAGTATCGGGGGAGGGCGCACAGATACGCAGTATTTT
-,TRBV29-1,few,TRBJ1-1,CSVATGYEAFF,TGCAGCGTTGCAACCGGCTACGAAGCTTTCTTT
TRBD1,TRBV5-6,-,TRBJ2-7,CASSLLGTGLDEQYF,TGTGCCAGCAGCTTGCTGGGGACAGGGTTAGACGAGCAGTACTTC
TRBD1,TRBV2,-,TRBJ2-7,CASRGQADSYEQYF,TGTGCCAGCCGGGGACAGGCAGACTCCTACGAGCAGTACTTC
TRBD2,TRBV5-1,-,TRBJ2-1,CASSLTLAGVNEQFF,TGCGCCAGCAGCTTGACACTAGCGGGCGTCAATGAGCAGTTCTTC
-,TRBV28,-,TRBJ1-5,CASRTSNQPQHF,TGTGCCAGCCGAACTAGCAATCAGCCCCAGCATTTT
-,TRBV6-1,-,TRBJ1-1,CASSELAGVTEAFF,TGTGCCAGCAGTGAATTAGCGGGGGTCACTGAAGCTTTCTTT
-,TRBV10-3,-,TRBJ2-5,CAIIPQGQETQYF,TGTGCCATCATTCCCCAGGGCCAAGAGACCCAGTACTTC
TRBD1,TRBV30,-,TRBJ1-6,CAWVGQGGSPLHF,TGTGCCTGGGTGGGACAGGGCGGTTCACCCCTCCACTTT
-,TRBV7-2,-,TRBJ2-2,CASTLGGQPTGELFF,TGTGCCAGCACCCTAGGGGGGCAGCCCACCGGGGAGCTGTTTTTT
TRBD2,TRBV6-5,-,TRBJ2-3,CASSYGLAGPDTQYF,TGTGCCAGCAGTTACGGACTAGCGGGACCAGATACGCAGTATTTT
-,TRBV10-3,-,TRBJ2-7,CAISESGFEQYF,TGTGCCATCAGTGAGTCGGGTTTCGAGCAGTACTTC
TRBD2,TRBV4-2,-,TRBJ2-5,CASSQPSASGGGGTQYF,TGTGCCAGCAGCCAACCGTCGGCTAGCGGGGGAGGTGGGACCCAGTACTTC
-,TRBV18,-,TRBJ2-5,CASSPQRGNQETQYF,TGTGCCAGCTCACCACAACGAGGAAACCAAGAGACCCAGTACTTC
-,TRBV5-7,-,TRBJ2-2,CASEKGVGELFF,TGTGCCAGCGAAAAGGGCGTCGGGGAGCTGTTTTTT
-,TRBV25-1,-,TRBJ2-3,CASSDARITDTQYF,TGTGCCAGCAGTGACGCCAGGATTACAGATACGCAGTATTTT
TRBD1,TRBV6-1,-,TRBJ1-5,CASIPTGPNQPQHF,TGTGCCAGCATCCCGACAGGGCCGAATCAGCCCCAGCATTTT
-,TRBV6-1,-,TRBJ1-5,CASIGGSNQPQHF,TGTGCCAGCATTGGGGGTAGCAATCAGCCCCAGCATTTT
TRBD2,TRBV2,-,TRBJ2-1,CASNGLAGAISYNEQFF,TGTGCCAGCAACGGTCTAGCGGGGGCCATCTCCTACAATGAGCAGTTCTTC
-,TRBV7-9,-,TRBJ1-1,CASSPLGVRNTEAFF,TGTGCCAGCAGCCCTTTGGGGGTAAGGAACACTGAAGCTTTCTTT
-,TRBV19,-,TRBJ2-6,CASSIDRGGATSGANVLTF,TGTGCCAGTAGTATAGATCGAGGAGGGGCTACGTCTGGGGCCAACGTCCTGACTTTC
-,TRBV4-1,once,TRBJ2-3,CASSQPNREDTQYF,TGCGCCAGCAGCCAACCCAACCGAGAAGATACGCAGTATTTT
-,TRBV5-4,-,TRBJ2-3,CASSLGDPRTDTQYF,TGTGCCAGCAGCTTGGGGGACCCTCGCACAGATACGCAGTATTTT
-,TRBV6-1,-,TRBJ2-1,CASRVRGDNEQFF,TGTGCCAGCAGGGTCCGGGGTGACAATGAGCAGTTCTTC
-,TRBV6-6,-,TRBJ1-2,CASSYIGYGYTF,TGTGCCAGCAGTTACATCGGTTATGGCTACACCTTC
-,TRBV20-1,-,TRBJ1-1,CSAKVGTEAFF,TGCAGTGCTAAGGTTGGCACTGAAGCTTTCTTT
-,TRBV7-3,-,TRBJ1-6,CASSPVPADPSSYNSPLHF,TGTGCCAGCAGCCCTGTCCCCGCAGACCCGAGCTCCTATAATTCACCCCTCCACTTT
TRBD1,TRBV5-1,-,TRBJ2-7,CASSPAGQGFYEQYF,TGCGCCAGCAGCCCTGCGGGACAGGGGTTTTACGAGCAGTACTTC
-,TRBV6-5,-,TRBJ2-7,CASSGPGSTYEQYF,TGTGCCAGCAGCGGGCCGGGATCAACCTACGAGCAGTACTTC
-,TRBV27,-,TRBJ2-7,CASTTPAGQPYEQYF,TGTGCCAGCACCACCCCGGCTGGACAGCCCTACGAGCAGTACTTC
-,TRBV2,-,TRBJ1-5,CASSTKGVSNQPQHF,TGTGCCAGCTCGACGAAGGGTGTTAGCAATCAGCCCCAGCATTTT
-,TRBV25-1,-,TRBJ2-3,CASVGSVSTDTQYF,TGTGCCAGCGTGGGGAGTGTTTCCACAGATACGCAGTATTTT
-,TRBV5-6,-,TRBJ1-2,CASSPGPTYGYTF,TGTGCCAGCAGTCCGGGACCGACCTATGGCTACACCTTC
-,TRBV28,-,TRBJ2-2,CASWGQNTGELFF,TGTGCCAGCTGGGGACAGAACACCGGGGAGCTGTTTTTT
-,TRBV4-3,-,TRBJ2-3,CASSQGGGTWGTDTQYF,TGCGCCAGCAGCCAAGGAGGCGGGACATGGGGCACAGATACGCAGTATTTT